This TCR beta chain was observed in a study of blood T cell repertoires in COVID-19 (dated by TCRdb to 2018 to 2021). General notes on the study: The collaborator samples originated in the United States, Italy and Spain and spanned the acute and convalescent phases of COVID-19. The prospective study material was composed of cDNA or gDNA derived from T cells, B-cell-depleted T cells, or PBMCs. Deeply sampled blood TCRbeta repertoires from subjects exposed to, actively infected with, or recovered from COVID-19 were included in the dataset. A freely available public database, intended as a resource for researchers studying the immune response to SARS-CoV-2, is where the repertoires were released. Samples were obtained from the ongoing ImmuneRACE study (first 160 participants) and from roughly 1,300 subjects provided by 6 global collaborators. Nearly every sample came with metadata listing a de-identified subject ID, COVID-19 status, age in years and sex. Where available, HLA class I and class II types were taken from metadata supplied by the sample provider and were not determined by assay-based typing. Overall study outcomes, separate from this receptor: How much clinical and demographic metadata was included differed by source and by participant, and the metadata was provided uncurated.

The count of this clone is one. Its antigen specificity is not known. Base qualities were left out, and no much larger clone turns up one base away. TCRbeta CDR3 regions were amplified from genomic DNA using the immunoSEQ Assay, a bias-controlled multiplex PCR. Processing in the source paper ran as follows. Nucleated cell counts per sample were estimated from amplification of reference gene primers within the assay. To quantify the absolute abundance of each unique TCRbeta CDR3 rearrangement, sequence reads were collapsed and filtered. For each sample, productive Simpson clonality was calculated as the square root of Simpson's diversity index across productive rearrangements. TCRdb mirrors the immuneACCESS table, restricted to in-frame sequences. Some clones are absent from its copies; in checked studies, under half trace to an unresolved V gene, and the reason for the others is unknown. V and J calls and clone size are as listed in that table; D and trimming were resolved from the DNA. Counted in this sample were about 65,000 clones; about 84% of them appeared once. About 40% of the sample goes to the ten largest clones.

The collaborating institutions used their own protocols to collect whole blood in K2EDTA tubes. For TCRbeta analysis, collaborator samples were shipped as frozen whole blood, as isolated PBMCs, or as DNA extracted from either sample type. The sequencing input was peripheral blood. This TCR derives from a human donor in a cohort sampled during active COVID-19.

The DNA reads TGTGCCAGCTCAGCGGACAGGGGCACTGAAGCTTTCTTT. Translated, it reads CASSADRGTEAFF. The chain couples TRBV18 to TRBJ1-1, with 9 central nucleotides matching TRBD1. V loses 5 bases at its end and J loses 4 bases; junction bases beyond the gene matches: 2. CDR1 KGHSH and CDR2 LQKENI were looked up in the germline V gene. The CDR3 spans 13 residues, from the cysteine through the phenylalanine. The sequence is cut down to CDR3 DNA, 39 bases in frame from base 1.